Following are 16 T cell receptor delta chains from one sample sequenced in a study of γδ T cells in repeated Plasmodium falciparum infection. Gammadelta T cells were flow-sorted from PBMC into Vgamma9/Vdelta2+ and Vdelta2-negative populations for bulk analysis. TCRdb used CATT to re-call clones from the multiplex PCR reads. Here the sample spans about 57,000 delta-chain clones, around 1.7% being singletons. Sequencing was carried out using gamma-delta T cells from blood. Receptors originate from a pool of human donors (malaria-infected and uninfected, not separated).

A remark on this clone: The mismatch at residue 8 between this DNA's translation and the TCRdb protein of a much larger clone likely reflects a read error; the protein shown is translated from the DNA. CDR3 in amino acids: CALGERPGATLGGHTDPTDKLIF. CDR3 DNA sequence: TGTGCTCTTGGGGAACGTCCGGGGGCTACACTGGGGGGACACACCGACCCAACCGATAAACTCATCTTT. V and J are TRDV1 and TRDJ1; 8 positions match TRDD3. The germline CDR1 and CDR2 sequences are TSWWSYY and QGS. The V segment lost 1 base and the J segment 2 bases; nucleotides outside the gene matches: 27. There are 23 residues in the CDR3.

In this sample, this clone turned up a few times. One base separates it from a far larger clone, so it is likely a read error. Other DNA sequences within the sample encode an identical CDR3. J gene calling gave no result, while the V gene is TRDV1; the table's D call TRDD3 went unverified against the DNA. CDR3 size: 18 residues. CDR1 is TSWWSYY, CDR2 QGS, per germline. The CDR3 sequence is CALGEPLREGDSAGKLIF. The CDR3 nucleotides read TGTGCTCTTGGGGAACCTCTTCGAGAGGGGGATAGTGCCGGGAAGCTCATCTTT.

This clone was detected ten times or more. TCRdb has a much larger clone's protein, which differs at residue 9 from the translation of this DNA, likely because of a read error; what is shown is the protein translated from the DNA. The same CDR3 is also encoded by other DNA sequences in this sample. The V and J genes are TRDV2 and TRDJ1; unclear D gene. Germline CDR1 reads GEAIGNYY; CDR2 reads EKD. The CDR3 is made up of 17 amino acids. Deletions cut 0 bases from V and 0 bases from J, with 16 bases between. Here the CDR3 DNA reads TGTGCCTGTGACACCGTGGGACAGTCAGACCACACCGATAAACTCATCTTT. This sequence encodes CACDTVGQSDHTDKLIF.

This clone was counted ten times or more. It is likely a read error: a sequence one base away is far more abundant. Other DNA sequences in this specimen translate into the identical CDR3. The chain recombines TRDV1 with TRDJ1; TRDD3 aligns across 7 bases. The germline gives CDR1 TSWWSYY, CDR2 QGS. The CDR3 extends over 21 amino acids. The CDR3 sequence is CALGELGLHLLGILYTDKLIF. The CDR3 bases are TGTGCTCTTGGGGAACTAGGCCTTCACCTACTGGGGATCCTGTACACCGATAAGCTCATCTTT.

The rearrangement joins TRDV1 to TRDJ1; 7 positions match TRDD3. Assignment of the J gene here rests on matching the DNA to germline, because TCRdb gives none. CDR1 and CDR2 (germline): TSWWSYY, QGS. Trimming took 5 bases from V and 0 from J; bases not matched to a gene: 12. CDR3 length: 17 amino acids. The CDR3 DNA is TGTGCTCTTGGGACCCCTGGGGGGTCAGAGTACACCGATAAACTCATCTTT. It yields the protein CALGTPGGSEYTDKLIF.

This clone was counted a few times. The chain employs TRDV1 and TRDJ1, with D perhaps TRDD2 or TRDD3 (5 bases each). The J gene, left out of TCRdb, was set here by checking the DNA against germline. There are 19 residues in the CDR3. V lost 3 bases and J lost 3, with 26 bases in between. Germline V gives CDR1 TSWWSYY, CDR2 QGS. CDR3: CALGERPSFGYAWSDKLIF. CDR3 DNA: TGTGCTCTTGGGGAGCGGCCTTCTTTTGGATATGCCTGGTCCGATAAACTCATCTTT.

This clone showed up just a few times. This may come from a read error, since a much larger clone is one base off. The chain links TRDV1 to TRDJ1; 8 nucleotides agree with TRDD3. V dropped 9 bases and J dropped 0; count of bases not matched to a gene: 15. The CDR3 is made up of 17 amino acids. Germline-derived CDR1 and CDR2 are TSWWSYY and QGS. CDR3 residues: CALYLGDPNRYTDKLIF. CDR3 coding DNA: TGTGCTCTCTATCTGGGGGACCCAAACCGCTACACCGATAAACTCATCTTT.

This clone was detected many times. This sequence joins TRDV1 and TRDJ1, with 8 bases fitting TRDD3. TCRdb carries no J gene annotation; the J gene was assigned here by matching the DNA with germline. The CDR3 is 15 residues long. Looked up from germline, CDR1 is TSWWSYY and CDR2 is QGS. Trimming took 9 bases from V and 0 from J; bases not matched to a gene: 9. CDR3 bases: TGTGCTCTCGAAACTGGGGGGTGGTACACCGATAAACTCATCTTT. Protein sequence: CALETGGWYTDKLIF.

This clone was seen repeatedly, ten times or more. The chain is built from TRDV1 and TRDJ1, with D tentatively TRDD3 (5 bases). V was clipped by 3 bases and J by 4 bases, with 18 bases between them. CDR1 and CDR2 (germline): TSWWSYY, QGS. This CDR3 comprises 16 residues. The CDR3 DNA sequence: TGTGCTCTTGGGGATCCTCTGGCGGGATTGTACGATAAACTCATCTTT. Protein product: CALGDPLAGLYDKLIF.

In DNA form, the CDR3 reads TGTGCCTGCGTCCTAAGCGTATACTGGGGGATACCGCCTTTCCTCGATAAACTCATCTTT. Protein sequence: CACVLSVYWGIPPFLDKLIF. This rearrangement joins TRDV3 to TRDJ1; 12 bases line up with TRDD3. The J gene comes from matching the DNA to germline here; TCRdb lacks it. J gave up 4 bases and V 4 bases, and 25 bases lay outside the gene matches. The CDR3 sequence is 20 residues long. The germline CDR1 and CDR2 sequences are TVYSNPD and GDNSRS (reference sequence).

The table lists this clone with many counts. One base away lies a much larger clone, so this may be a sequencing read error. The sample carries other DNA sequences with the same CDR3. The gene calls are TRDV3 and TRDJ1; 13 nucleotides align to TRDD3. The CDR3 has 19 amino acids. V gave up 2 bases and J gave up 1 base; unmatched junction bases: 16. Germline lookup yields CDR1 TVYSNPD and CDR2 GDNSRS (reference sequence). For the CDR3, the DNA is TGTGCCTTTGCACCTTCCTACGGAACTGGGGGATACGTCACCGATAAACTCATCTTT. It translates to CAFAPSYGTGGYVTDKLIF.

This clone was observed a few times. A far larger clone lies a single base away; this is likely a read error. Other DNA sequences in the sample encode the same CDR3. The chain couples TRDV1 to TRDJ1, with D perhaps matching TRDD2 (7 bases). Matching the DNA to germline supplied the J gene, which TCRdb does not give. The CDR3 is made up of 24 amino acids. Deletions cut 0 bases from V and 0 bases from J, with 35 bases between. Germline assignment: CDR1 TSWWSYY and CDR2 QGS. CDR3 region: CALGELGFLLPRRFLGRNTDKLIF. The CDR3 DNA reads TGTGCTCTTGGGGAACTCGGTTTCTTACTTCCTAGACGATTTCTGGGGCGAAACACCGATAAACTCATCTTT.

This clone was observed a few times. The protein given by TCRdb reflects a much larger clone and differs at residue 13 from this DNA's translation, likely from a read error; the protein shown is the DNA's translation. The chain couples TRDV1 to TRDJ3; D perhaps matches TRDD3 (6 bases). The J gene, left out of TCRdb, was set here by checking the DNA against germline. This CDR3 spans 19 amino acids. Germline V CDR1 and CDR2: TSWWSYY, QGS. CDR3 sequence: CALGEELGIHSWGTRQMFF. CDR3 nucleotides: TGTGCTCTTGGGGAAGAACTGGGCATCCACTCCTGGGGCACCAGACAGATGTTTTTC.

This clone was seen a handful of times. TCRdb's protein for this DNA is that of a much larger clone and differs from the translation at residue 12, likely a read error; the protein shown is the DNA translation. This chain connects TRDV3 to TRDJ1; 8 bases are shared with TRDD3. CDR1 and CDR2 (germline): TVYSNPD, GDNSRS (reference sequence). Losses at the gene ends were 0 bases for V and 3 bases for J; bases not matched to a gene: 21. The CDR3 has 19 residues. The CDR3 is CAFRGYELGWMNPADKLIF. DNA for the CDR3: TGTGCCTTTAGGGGATACGAGTTAGGGTGGATGAATCCGGCCGATAAACTCATCTTT.

This clone showed up many times. The V and J genes are TRDV1 and TRDJ1; 9 nucleotides match TRDD2. The CDR3 loop spans 26 amino acids. The germline CDR1 and CDR2 sequences are TSWWSYY and QGS. V lost 1 base to trimming and J lost 7 bases; unmatched junction nucleotides: 40. CDR3 sequence reads: CALGEPKYYLRPPFLRESPCGGKLIF. The CDR3 region has the DNA TGTGCTCTTGGGGAACCAAAATACTACCTACGCCCACCCTTCCTACGGGAATCTCCTTGTGGCGGTAAACTCATCTTT.

As regards this clone: The TCRdb protein, from a much larger clone, departs from this DNA's translation at residue 21, likely by read error; the protein shown derives from the DNA. The V call is TRDV1, the J call TRDJ1; a weak D match, TRDD2 (5 bases). CDR3 length equals 23 residues. CDR1 and CDR2 from the germline V gene are TSWWSYY and QGS. CDR3 loop: CALGERLNQVVPSCFPSTDKFIF. CDR3 nucleotide sequence: TGTGCTCTTGGGGAACGCCTAAATCAAGTTGTTCCAAGTTGTTTCCCTTCGACCGATAAATTCATCTTT.